This T cell receptor beta chain was recovered during a study of early stage breast cancer tumors. Study information: Most invasive tumors, about 75% of the 16, were ER+/PR+/HER2-.

This CDR3 contains 17 residues. CDR1 is LNHDA, CDR2 SQIVND, per germline (reference sequence). The V gene lost 3 bases and the J gene lost 4 bases, with 21 bases spanning the gap. Some clones are missing from TCRdb's copy, which holds only in-frame ones; the method was immunoSEQ multiplex PCR. Of about 69,000 clones detected, 80% appear once; the ten largest clones hold 4.7%. The receptor's source is a person between 35 and 49 years old with breast cancer. The J gene is TRBJ1-2, the V gene TRBV19, with D maybe TRBD1 (6 bases). Input material: blood. The CDR3 sequence is CASSIPLRTAFGYGYTF. In DNA form, the CDR3 reads TGTGCCAGTAGTATCCCCTTGCGGACAGCGTTCGGCTATGGCTACACCTTC.